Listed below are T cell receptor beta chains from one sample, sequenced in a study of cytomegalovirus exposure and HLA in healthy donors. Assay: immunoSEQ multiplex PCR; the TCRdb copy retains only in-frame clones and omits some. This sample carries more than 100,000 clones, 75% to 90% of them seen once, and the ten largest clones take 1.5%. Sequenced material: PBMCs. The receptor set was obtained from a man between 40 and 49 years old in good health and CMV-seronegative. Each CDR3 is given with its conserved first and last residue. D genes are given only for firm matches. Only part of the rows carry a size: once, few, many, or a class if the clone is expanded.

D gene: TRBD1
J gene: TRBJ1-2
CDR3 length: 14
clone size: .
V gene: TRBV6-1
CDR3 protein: CASSARRQGDGYTF
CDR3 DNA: TGTGCCAGCAGTGCCCGAAGACAGGGAGACGGCTACACCTTC

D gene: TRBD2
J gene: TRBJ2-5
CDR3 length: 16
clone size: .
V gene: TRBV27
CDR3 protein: CASSSWTSGEQETQYF
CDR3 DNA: TGTGCCAGCAGTTCGTGGACTAGCGGGGAACAAGAGACCCAGTACTTC

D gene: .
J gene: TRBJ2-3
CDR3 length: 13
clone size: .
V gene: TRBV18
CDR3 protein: CASSRWTEDTQYF
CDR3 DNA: TGTGCCAGCTCACGGTGGACAGAAGATACGCAGTATTTT

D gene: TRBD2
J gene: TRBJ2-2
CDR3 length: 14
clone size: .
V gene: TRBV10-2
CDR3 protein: CASRLAGGAGELFF
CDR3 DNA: TGCGCCAGCAGACTAGCGGGAGGGGCCGGGGAGCTGTTTTTT

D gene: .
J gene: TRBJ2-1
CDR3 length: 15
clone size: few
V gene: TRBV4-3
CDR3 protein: CASSQARTLPDEQFF
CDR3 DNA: TGCGCCAGCAGCCAAGCTCGGACTCTCCCCGATGAGCAGTTCTTC

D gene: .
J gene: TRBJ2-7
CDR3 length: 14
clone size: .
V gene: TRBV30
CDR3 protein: CAWSVPGLFYEQYF
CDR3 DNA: TGTGCCTGGAGTGTCCCGGGACTGTTCTACGAGCAGTACTTC

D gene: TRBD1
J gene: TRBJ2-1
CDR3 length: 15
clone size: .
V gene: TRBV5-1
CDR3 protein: CASSGRDRVLDEQFF
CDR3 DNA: TGCGCCAGCAGCGGCCGGGACAGGGTTTTGGATGAGCAGTTCTTC

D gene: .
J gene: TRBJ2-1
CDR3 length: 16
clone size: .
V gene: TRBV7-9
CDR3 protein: CSSSLAGGSSYNEQFF
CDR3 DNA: TGTTCCAGCAGCTTAGCTGGGGGGAGCTCCTACAATGAGCAGTTCTTC

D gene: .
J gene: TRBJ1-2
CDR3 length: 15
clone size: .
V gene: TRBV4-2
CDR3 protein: CASSQAQALDYGYTF
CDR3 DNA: TGTGCCAGCAGCCAAGCACAGGCCTTAGACTATGGCTACACCTTC

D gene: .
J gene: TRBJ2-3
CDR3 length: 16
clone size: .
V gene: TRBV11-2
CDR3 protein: CASSRLGRGGTDTQYF
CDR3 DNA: TGTGCCAGCAGCCGACTAGGACGGGGTGGCACAGATACGCAGTATTTT

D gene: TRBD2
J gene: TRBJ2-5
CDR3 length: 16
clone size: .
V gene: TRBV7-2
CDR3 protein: CASSLVLAGGVETQYF
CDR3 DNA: TGTGCCAGCAGCTTAGTACTAGCGGGGGGGGTAGAGACCCAGTACTTC

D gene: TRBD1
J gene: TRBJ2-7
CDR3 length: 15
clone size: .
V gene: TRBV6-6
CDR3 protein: CASSYSPGQGREQYF
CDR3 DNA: TGTGCCAGCAGTTACTCGCCTGGACAGGGGCGGGAGCAGTACTTC

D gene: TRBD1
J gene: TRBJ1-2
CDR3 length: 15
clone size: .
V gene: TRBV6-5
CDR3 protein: CASSYSGQANYGYTF
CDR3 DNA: TGTGCCAGCAGTTACTCCGGACAGGCTAACTATGGCTACACCTTC